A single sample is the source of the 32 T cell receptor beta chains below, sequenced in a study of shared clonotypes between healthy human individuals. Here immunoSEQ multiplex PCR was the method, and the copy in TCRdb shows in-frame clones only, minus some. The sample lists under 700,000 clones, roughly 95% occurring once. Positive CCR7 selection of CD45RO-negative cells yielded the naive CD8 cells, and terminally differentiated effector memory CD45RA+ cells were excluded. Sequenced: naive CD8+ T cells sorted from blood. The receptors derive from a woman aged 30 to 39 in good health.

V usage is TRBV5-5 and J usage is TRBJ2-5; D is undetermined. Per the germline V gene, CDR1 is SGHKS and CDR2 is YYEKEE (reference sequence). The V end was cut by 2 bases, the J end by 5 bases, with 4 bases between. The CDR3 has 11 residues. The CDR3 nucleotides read TGTGCCAGCAGCTTAGCCGAGACCCAGTACTTC. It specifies CASSLAETQYF.

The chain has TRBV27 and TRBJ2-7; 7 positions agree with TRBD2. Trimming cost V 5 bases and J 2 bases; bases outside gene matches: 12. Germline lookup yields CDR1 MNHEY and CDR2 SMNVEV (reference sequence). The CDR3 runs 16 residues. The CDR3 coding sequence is TGTGCCAGCAGTGTCTCTTCCGGGACTAAAACCTACGAGCAGTACTTC. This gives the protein CASSVSSGTKTYEQYF.

For the CDR3, the DNA is TGTGCCAGCAACTTCCCGGGACTAGCGGGAGGCAATCCTGGCACAGATACGCAGTATTTT. Encoded protein: CASNFPGLAGGNPGTDTQYF. The rearrangement uses TRBV27 and TRBJ2-3; 15 bases are a match to TRBD2. This CDR3 has 20 amino acids. Losses at the gene ends were 7 bases for V and 1 base for J; bases not matched to a gene: 15. The germline CDR1 and CDR2 sequences are MNHEY and SMNVEV (reference sequence).

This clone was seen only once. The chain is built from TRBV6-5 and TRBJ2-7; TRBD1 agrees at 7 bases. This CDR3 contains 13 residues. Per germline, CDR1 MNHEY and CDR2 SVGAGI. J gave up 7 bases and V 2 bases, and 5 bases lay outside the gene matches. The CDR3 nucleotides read TGTGCCAGCAGTTACGGGACACAGGGGGAGCAGTACTTC. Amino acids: CASSYGTQGEQYF.

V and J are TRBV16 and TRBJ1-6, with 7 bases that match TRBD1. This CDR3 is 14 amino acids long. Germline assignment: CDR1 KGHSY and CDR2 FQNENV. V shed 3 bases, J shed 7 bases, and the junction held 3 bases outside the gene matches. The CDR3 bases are TGTGCCAGCAGCCAGGACAGGACCAATTCACCCCTCCACTTT. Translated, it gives CASSQDRTNSPLHF.

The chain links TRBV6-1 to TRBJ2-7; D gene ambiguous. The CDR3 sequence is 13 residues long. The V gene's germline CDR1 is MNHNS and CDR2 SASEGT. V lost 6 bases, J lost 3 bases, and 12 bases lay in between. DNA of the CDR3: TGTGCCAGCAGCTTATCGATGGACTACGAGCAGTACTTC. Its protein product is CASSLSMDYEQYF.

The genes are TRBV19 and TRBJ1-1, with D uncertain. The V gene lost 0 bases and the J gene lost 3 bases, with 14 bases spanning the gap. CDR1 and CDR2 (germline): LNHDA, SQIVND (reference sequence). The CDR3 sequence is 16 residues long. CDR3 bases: TGTGCCAGTAGTATAGATGGAGACATTTGGGACACTGAAGCTTTCTTT. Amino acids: CASSIDGDIWDTEAFF.

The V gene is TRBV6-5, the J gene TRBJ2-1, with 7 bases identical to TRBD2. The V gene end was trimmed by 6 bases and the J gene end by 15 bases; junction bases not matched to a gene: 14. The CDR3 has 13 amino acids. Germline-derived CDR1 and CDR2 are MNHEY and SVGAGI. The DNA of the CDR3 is TGTGCCAGCAGACTCACGACTAGCACTTGGACGTTCTTC. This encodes CASRLTTSTWTFF.

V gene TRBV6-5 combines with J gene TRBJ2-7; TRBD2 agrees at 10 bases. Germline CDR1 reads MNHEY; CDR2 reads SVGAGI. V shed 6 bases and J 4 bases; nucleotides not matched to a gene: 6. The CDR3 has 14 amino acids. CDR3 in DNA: TGTGCCAGCAGCCCCTCTAGCGGGAGTTACGAGCAGTACTTC. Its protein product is CASSPSSGSYEQYF.

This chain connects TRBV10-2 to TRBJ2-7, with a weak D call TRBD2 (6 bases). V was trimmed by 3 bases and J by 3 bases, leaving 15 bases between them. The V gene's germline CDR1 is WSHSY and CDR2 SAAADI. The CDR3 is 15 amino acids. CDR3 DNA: TGCGCCAGCAGTGAAGGCGGGGAAAACTACTACGAGCAGTACTTC. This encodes CASSEGGENYYEQYF.

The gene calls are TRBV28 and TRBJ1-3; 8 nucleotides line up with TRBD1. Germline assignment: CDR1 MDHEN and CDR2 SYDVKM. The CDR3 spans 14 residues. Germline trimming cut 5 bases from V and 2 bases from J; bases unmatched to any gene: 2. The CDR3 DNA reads TGTGCCAGCAGTCCGGACAGGGCTGGAAACACCATATATTTT. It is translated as CASSPDRAGNTIYF. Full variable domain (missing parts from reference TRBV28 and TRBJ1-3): DVKVTQSSRYLVKRTGEKVFLECVQDMDHENMFWYRQDPGLGLRLIYFSYDVKMKEKGDIPEGYSVSREKKERFSLILESASTNQTSMYLCASSPDRAGNTIYFGEGSWLTVV.

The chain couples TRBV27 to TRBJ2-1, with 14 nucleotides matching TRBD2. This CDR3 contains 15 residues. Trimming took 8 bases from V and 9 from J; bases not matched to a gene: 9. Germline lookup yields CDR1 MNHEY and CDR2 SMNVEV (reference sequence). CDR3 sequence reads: CASGSGTSGSVEQFF. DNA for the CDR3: TGTGCCAGCGGGTCCGGGACTAGCGGGAGCGTTGAGCAGTTCTTC.

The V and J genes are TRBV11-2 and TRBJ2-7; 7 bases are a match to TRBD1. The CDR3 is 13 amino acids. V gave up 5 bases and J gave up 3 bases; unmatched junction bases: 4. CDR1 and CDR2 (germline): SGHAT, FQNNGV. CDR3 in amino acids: CASSARDSYEQYF. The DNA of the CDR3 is TGTGCCAGCAGCGCCAGGGACAGCTACGAGCAGTACTTC.

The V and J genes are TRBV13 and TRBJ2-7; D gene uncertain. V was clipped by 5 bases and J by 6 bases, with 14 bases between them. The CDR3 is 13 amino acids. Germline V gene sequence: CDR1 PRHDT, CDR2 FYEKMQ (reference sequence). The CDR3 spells CASSPTETAEQYF. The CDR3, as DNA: TGTGCCAGCAGCCCGACTGAGACGGCCGAGCAGTACTTC.

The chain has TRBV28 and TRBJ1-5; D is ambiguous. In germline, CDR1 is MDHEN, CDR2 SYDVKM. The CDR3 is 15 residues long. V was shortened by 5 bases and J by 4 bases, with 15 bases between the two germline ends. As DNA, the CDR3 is TGTGCCAGCAGTCACCGAGGGTCCGTGAATCAGCCCCAGCATTTT. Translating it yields CASSHRGSVNQPQHF.

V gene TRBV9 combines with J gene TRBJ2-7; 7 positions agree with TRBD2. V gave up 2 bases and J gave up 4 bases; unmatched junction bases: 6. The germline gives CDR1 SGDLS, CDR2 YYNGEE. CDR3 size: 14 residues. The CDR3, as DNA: TGTGCCAGCAGCGTGGGCGGGAGCTGGTACGAGCAGTACTTC. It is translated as CASSVGGSWYEQYF.

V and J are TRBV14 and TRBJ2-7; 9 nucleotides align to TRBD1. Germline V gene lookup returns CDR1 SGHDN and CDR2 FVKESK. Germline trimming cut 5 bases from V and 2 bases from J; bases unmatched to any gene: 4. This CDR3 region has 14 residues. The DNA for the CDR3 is TGTGCCAGCAGCGTCCGGGACAGGGCCTACGAGCAGTACTTC. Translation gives CASSVRDRAYEQYF.

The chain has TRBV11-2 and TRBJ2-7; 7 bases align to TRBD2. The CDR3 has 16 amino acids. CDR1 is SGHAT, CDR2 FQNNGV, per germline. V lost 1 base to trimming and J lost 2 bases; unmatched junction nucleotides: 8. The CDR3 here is CASSLALRGSPYEQYF. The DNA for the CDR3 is TGTGCCAGCAGCTTAGCCCTTCGCGGGAGCCCCTACGAGCAGTACTTC. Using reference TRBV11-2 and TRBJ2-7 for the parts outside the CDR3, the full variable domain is EAGVAQSPRYKIIEKRQSVAFWCNPISGHATLYWYQQILGQGPKLLIQFQNNGVVDDSQLPKDRFSAERLKGVDSTLKIQPAKLEDSAVYLCASSLALRGSPYEQYFGPGTRLTVT.

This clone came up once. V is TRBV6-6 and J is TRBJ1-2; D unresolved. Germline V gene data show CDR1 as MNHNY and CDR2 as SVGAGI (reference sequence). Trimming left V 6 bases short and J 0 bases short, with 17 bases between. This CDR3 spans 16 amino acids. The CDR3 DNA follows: TGTGCCAGCAGCCACGACACAGAGACTTCTAACTATGGCTACACCTTC. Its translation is CASSHDTETSNYGYTF.

This chain's CDR3 is CASNRDREWAEQFF. In DNA, the CDR3 is TGTGCCAGCAACCGGGACAGGGAATGGGCTGAGCAGTTCTTC. This rearrangement joins TRBV28 to TRBJ2-1; 9 bases are a match to TRBD1. V gave up 7 bases and J gave up 9 bases; unmatched junction bases: 10. The CDR3 has 14 residues. Germline lookup yields CDR1 MDHEN and CDR2 SYDVKM.

The CDR3 DNA sequence: TGTGCCAGCAGTTCCTACAGGGGGAGCAATCAGCCCCAGCATTTT. It is translated as CASSSYRGSNQPQHF. The chain uses TRBV2 and TRBJ1-5; TRBD1 matches 8 bases. The V segment lost 5 bases and the J segment 1 base; nucleotides outside the gene matches: 4. The CDR3 is 15 residues long. The germline gives CDR1 SNHLY, CDR2 FYNNEI.

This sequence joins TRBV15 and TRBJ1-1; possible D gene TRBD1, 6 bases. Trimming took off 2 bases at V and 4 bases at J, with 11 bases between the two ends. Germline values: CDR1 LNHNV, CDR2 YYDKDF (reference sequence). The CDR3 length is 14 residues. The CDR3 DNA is TGTGCCACCAGCAGACCAGGGGTTGGCACTGAAGCTTTCTTT. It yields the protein CATSRPGVGTEAFF. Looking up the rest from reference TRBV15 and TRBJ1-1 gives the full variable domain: DAMVIQNPRYQVTQFGKPVTLSCSQTLNHNVMYWYQQKSSQAPKLLFHYYDKDFNNEADTPDNFQSRRPNTSFCFLDIRSPGLGDTAMYLCATSRPGVGTEAFFGQGTRLTVV.

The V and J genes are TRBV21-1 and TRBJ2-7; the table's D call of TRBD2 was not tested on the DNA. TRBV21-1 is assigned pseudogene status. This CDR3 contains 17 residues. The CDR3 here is CASSPKDRAGGHHEQYF. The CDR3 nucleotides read TGTGCCAGCAGCCCTAAGGATCGAGCGGGAGGGCACCACGAGCAGTACTTC.

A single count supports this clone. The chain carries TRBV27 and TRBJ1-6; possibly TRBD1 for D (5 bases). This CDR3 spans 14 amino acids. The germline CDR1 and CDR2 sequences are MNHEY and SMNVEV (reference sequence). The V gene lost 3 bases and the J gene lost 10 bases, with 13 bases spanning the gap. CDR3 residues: CASSFGRVGSPLHF. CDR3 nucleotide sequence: TGTGCCAGCAGTTTCGGCAGGGTAGGATCACCCCTCCACTTT.

DNA for the CDR3: TGCGCCAGCAGCCAAGAGAAAGGGTACTACGAGCAGTACTTC. Its translation: CASSQEKGYYEQYF. This rearrangement joins TRBV4-1 to TRBJ2-5; no firm D call. The J call may be wrong; the DNA end is better matched by TRBJ2-7. From germline, CDR1 is MGHRA and CDR2 YSYEKL. CDR3 length: 14 amino acids.

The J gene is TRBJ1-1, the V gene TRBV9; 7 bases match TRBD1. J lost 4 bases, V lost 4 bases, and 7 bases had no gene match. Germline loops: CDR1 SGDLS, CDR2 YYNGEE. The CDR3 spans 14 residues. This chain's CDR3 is CASSTSTGPTEAFF. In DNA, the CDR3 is TGTGCCAGCAGCACCTCGACAGGGCCCACTGAAGCTTTCTTT.

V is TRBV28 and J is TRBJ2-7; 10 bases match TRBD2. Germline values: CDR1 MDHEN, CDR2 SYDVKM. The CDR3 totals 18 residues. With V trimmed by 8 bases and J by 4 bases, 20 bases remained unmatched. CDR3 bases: TGTGCCAGCCAGACATCACGGACTAGCGGAGGCGGTTCATACGAGCAGTACTTC. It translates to CASQTSRTSGGGSYEQYF.

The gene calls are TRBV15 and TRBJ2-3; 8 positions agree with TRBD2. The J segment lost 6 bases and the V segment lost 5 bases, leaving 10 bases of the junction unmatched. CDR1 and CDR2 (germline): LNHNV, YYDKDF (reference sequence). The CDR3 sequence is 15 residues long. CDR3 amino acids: CATSVTSGSLDTQYF. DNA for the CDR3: TGTGCCACCAGCGTAACGAGCGGGAGCTTGGATACGCAGTATTTT. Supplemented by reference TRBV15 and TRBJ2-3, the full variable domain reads DAMVIQNPRYQVTQFGKPVTLSCSQTLNHNVMYWYQQKSSQAPKLLFHYYDKDFNNEADTPDNFQSRRPNTSFCFLDIRSPGLGDTAMYLCATSVTSGSLDTQYFGPGTRLTVL.

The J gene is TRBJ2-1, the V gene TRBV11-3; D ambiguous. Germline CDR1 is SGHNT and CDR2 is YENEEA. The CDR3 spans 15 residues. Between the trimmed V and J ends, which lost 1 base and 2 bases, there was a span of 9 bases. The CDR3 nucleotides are TGTGCCAGCAGCTTAGTCAGAGCAGCCTACAATGAGCAGTTCTTC. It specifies CASSLVRAAYNEQFF.

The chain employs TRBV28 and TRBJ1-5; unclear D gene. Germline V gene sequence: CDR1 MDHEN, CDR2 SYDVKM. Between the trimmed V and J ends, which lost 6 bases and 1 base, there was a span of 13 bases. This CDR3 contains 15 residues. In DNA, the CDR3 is TGTGCCAGCAGCCTAACTCGGGGAAGCAATCAGCCCCAGCATTTT. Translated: CASSLTRGSNQPQHF.

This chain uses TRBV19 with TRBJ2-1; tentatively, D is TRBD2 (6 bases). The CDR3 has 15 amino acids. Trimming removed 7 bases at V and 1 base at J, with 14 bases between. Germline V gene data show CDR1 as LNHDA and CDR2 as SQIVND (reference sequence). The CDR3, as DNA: TGTGCCAGTACCTCCGGAGGGATTTCCTACAATGAGCAGTTCTTC. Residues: CASTSGGISYNEQFF.

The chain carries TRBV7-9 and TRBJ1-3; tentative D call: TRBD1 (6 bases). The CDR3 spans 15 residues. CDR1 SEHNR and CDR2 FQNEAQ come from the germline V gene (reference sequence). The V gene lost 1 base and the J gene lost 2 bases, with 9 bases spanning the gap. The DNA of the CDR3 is TGTGCCAGCAGCTTAGTGGCAGGGGCTGGAAACACCATATATTTT. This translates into CASSLVAGAGNTIYF.